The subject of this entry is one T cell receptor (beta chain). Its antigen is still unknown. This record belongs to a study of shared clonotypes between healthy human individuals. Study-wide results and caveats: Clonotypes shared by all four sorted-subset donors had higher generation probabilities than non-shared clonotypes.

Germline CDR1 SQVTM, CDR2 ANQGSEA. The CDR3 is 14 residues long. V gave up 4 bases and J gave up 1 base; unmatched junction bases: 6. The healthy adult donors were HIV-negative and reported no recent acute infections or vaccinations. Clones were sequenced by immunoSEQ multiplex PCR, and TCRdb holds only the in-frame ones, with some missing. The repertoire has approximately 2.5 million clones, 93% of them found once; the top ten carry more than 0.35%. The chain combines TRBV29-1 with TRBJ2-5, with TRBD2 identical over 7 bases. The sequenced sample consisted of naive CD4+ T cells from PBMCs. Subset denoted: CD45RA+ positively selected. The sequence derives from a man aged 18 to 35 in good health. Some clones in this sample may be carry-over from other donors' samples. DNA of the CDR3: TGCAGCGTTGTTGGGTGGGAGGGCCAAGAGACCCAGTACTTC. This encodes CSVVGWEGQETQYF.